This entry lists 32 T cell receptor beta chains sequenced from one sample in a study of identical twins. MiXCR, run by TCRdb on the 5' RACE reads, gives a single entry per CDR3 protein. The profile shows 700,000 to 950,000 distinct CDR3 sequences, roughly an eighth of them singletons. The sample was also reused in another study, on yellow fever vaccine responses in identical twins.

The sequenced sample was PBMCs. The receptors originated from a young woman in good health.

This clonotype has at least ten counts. The chain carries TRBV27 and TRBJ2-7, with 13 bases that match TRBD2. Looked up from germline, CDR1 is MNHEY and CDR2 is SMNVEV (reference sequence). Losses at the gene ends were 5 bases for V and 3 bases for J; bases not matched to a gene: 7. The CDR3 runs 16 residues. The CDR3 nucleotides read TGTGCCAGCAGTCCCTCGGGACTAGCGGGGATCTACGAGCAGTACGTC. This encodes CASSPSGLAGIYEQYV.

The chain uses TRBV20-1 and TRBJ2-7, with D unclear. The CDR3 consists of 11 residues. Trimming left V 5 bases short and J 3 bases short, with 8 bases between. Germline V CDR1 and CDR2: DFQATT, SNEGSKA (reference sequence). This chain's CDR3 is CSAVALYEQYF. CDR3 bases: TGCAGTGCTGTGGCCCTCTACGAGCAGTACTTC.

The DNA for the CDR3 is TGTGCCAGCAGCACACTCCATGACAGGGCCTCGGGATGGGAGACCCAGTACTTC. This encodes CASSTLHDRASGWETQYF. This chain connects TRBV11-2 to TRBJ2-5; 7 nucleotides line up with TRBD1. V dropped 5 bases and J dropped 5; count of bases not matched to a gene: 20. CDR3 length equals 18 residues. Germline CDR1 is SGHAT and CDR2 is FQNNGV.

The chain uses TRBV2 and TRBJ2-7, with 11 bases identical to TRBD2. Germline CDR1 is SNHLY and CDR2 is FYNNEI. There are 14 residues in the CDR3. Losses at the gene ends were 6 bases for V and 6 bases for J; bases not matched to a gene: 7. The CDR3 DNA follows: TGTGCCAGCAGGGTAGCGGGAGGGCCGTCCGAGCAGTACTTC. Translating it yields CASRVAGGPSEQYF.

The rearrangement joins TRBV5-1 to TRBJ2-2; 8 bases line up with TRBD2. This CDR3 spans 15 amino acids. The V and J ends lost 5 bases and 0 bases, in that order; junction bases with no gene match: 3. Germline CDR1 and CDR2: SGHRS and YFSETQ. Written as DNA, the CDR3 is TGCGCCAGCAGGCCGGGACTAGCGAACACCGGGGAGCTGTTTTTT. It specifies CASRPGLANTGELFF. The full variable domain, in which reference TRBV5-1 and TRBJ2-2 provide the parts outside the CDR3, is KAGVTQTPRYLIKTRGQQVTLSCSPISGHRSVSWYQQTPGQGLQFLFEYFSETQRNKGNFPGRFSGRQFSNSRSEMNVSTLELGDSALYLCASRPGLANTGELFFGEGSRLTVL.

The chain joins TRBV5-1 to TRBJ2-1; 13 nucleotides line up with TRBD2. Losses at the gene ends were 5 bases for V and 7 bases for J; bases not matched to a gene: 6. The CDR3 spans 15 residues. Germline V CDR1 and CDR2: SGHRS, YFSETQ. The CDR3 is CASSSGTSGVNEQFF. The DNA for the CDR3 is TGCGCCAGCAGTTCCGGGACTAGCGGGGTAAATGAGCAGTTCTTC.

The sample holds a few counts of this clonotype. The chain recombines TRBV28 with TRBJ2-3; 8 bases fit TRBD2. V lost 7 bases, J lost 7 bases, and 10 bases stayed unmatched. This CDR3 spans 14 amino acids. In germline, CDR1 is MDHEN, CDR2 SYDVKM. The chain's CDR3 is CASKSGRSPYTQYF. The CDR3 bases are TGTGCCAGCAAGAGCGGGAGAAGCCCTTATACGCAGTATTTT.

This clonotype appeared a few times. The chain has TRBV5-1 and TRBJ2-4; 8 nucleotides agree with TRBD1. Germline loops: CDR1 SGHRS, CDR2 YFSETQ. V lost 0 bases, J lost 0 bases, and 11 bases stayed unmatched. This CDR3 is built from 19 residues. CDR3 sequence reads: CASSLGANRGRRAKNIQYF. Written as DNA, the CDR3 is TGCGCCAGCAGCTTGGGGGCCAACAGGGGGAGAAGAGCCAAAAACATTCAGTACTTC.

The rearrangement uses TRBV5-1 and TRBJ1-6; the match to TRBD1 covers 8 bases. Looked up from germline, CDR1 is SGHRS and CDR2 is YFSETQ. The CDR3 covers 15 residues. Trimming at V came to 0 bases and at J to 6 bases, leaving 2 bases not matched to a gene. For the CDR3, the DNA is TGCGCCAGCAGCTTGGTGGGACAGGCTAATTCACCCCTCCACTTT. It yields the protein CASSLVGQANSPLHF.

This clonotype has only a few counts. J is TRBJ2-2 and V is TRBV5-6, with 8 bases identical to TRBD2. CDR1 and CDR2 (germline): SGHDT, YYEEEE. V was pared by 4 bases and J by 7 bases, with 9 bases of the junction left unmatched. The CDR3 length is 15 residues. CDR3 coding DNA: TGTGCCAGCAGCCTACCGGGACTAGGCAGCGGGGAGCTGTTTTTT. Amino acid sequence: CASSLPGLGSGELFF.

This sequence joins TRBV12-3 or TRBV12-4 and TRBJ2-1; D possibly corresponds to TRBD2 (7 bases). CDR3 length: 17 amino acids. V dropped 6 bases and J dropped 4 bases, with 22 bases sitting between them. CDR3 DNA: TGTGCCAGCAGCCCTTGGGCGGGGGCGGGGGCTTACAATGAGCAGTTCTTC. Translating gives CASSPWAGAGAYNEQFF.

The CDR3 region has the DNA TGCGCCAGCAGCCTTCCCGGGGAGGCCGGGGAGCTGTTTTTT. It codes for CASSLPGEAGELFF. The gene calls are TRBV4-1 and TRBJ2-2; D may be TRBD2 (6 bases). CDR3 length: 14 residues. Germline-derived CDR1 and CDR2 are MGHRA and YSYEKL. Trimming stripped 4 bases from V and 6 bases from J, with 12 bases between.

This chain connects TRBV5-5 to TRBJ2-7, with a weak D call TRBD2 (6 bases). Germline V CDR1 and CDR2: SGHKS, YYEKEE (reference sequence). V shed 4 bases and J shed 12 bases, with 20 bases lying between them. The CDR3 consists of 13 residues. The CDR3 sequence is CASSAHSGAEVYF. The DNA for the CDR3 is TGTGCCAGCAGCGCTCATAGCGGAGCGGAGGTGTACTTC.

This clonotype was seen a handful of times. This chain connects TRBV5-1 to TRBJ2-1, with 11 bases identical to TRBD2. The CDR3 contains 17 residues. Losses at the gene ends were 4 bases for V and 5 bases for J; bases not matched to a gene: 11. Germline CDR1 reads SGHRS; CDR2 reads YFSETQ. CDR3 protein: CASSPGLAVNTHNEQFF. The CDR3 coding sequence is TGCGCCAGCAGCCCGGGACTAGCGGTGAATACCCACAATGAGCAGTTCTTC.

There are a few counts of this clonotype. The V call is TRBV10-3, the J call TRBJ2-3, with D maybe TRBD2 (6 bases). Germline lookup yields CDR1 ENHRY and CDR2 SYGVKD. Trimming stripped 6 bases from V and 6 bases from J, with 16 bases between. This CDR3 is 14 amino acids long. The CDR3 here is CAISLGGELDTQYF. For the CDR3, the DNA is TGTGCCATCAGCCTTGGCGGGGAGCTTGATACGCAGTATTTT.

Ten or more counts support this clonotype. The chain uses TRBV7-9 and TRBJ2-5; D gene uncertain. CDR1 and CDR2 (germline): SEHNR, FQNEAQ (reference sequence). V was trimmed by 6 bases and J by 1 base, leaving 9 bases between them. This CDR3 spans 13 amino acids. The CDR3 here is CASRMSTQETQYF. DNA of the CDR3: TGTGCCAGCAGGATGAGCACCCAAGAGACCCAGTACTTC.

This clonotype was detected a few times. V and J are TRBV2 and TRBJ2-1, with D perhaps matching TRBD2 (6 bases). Germline V gives CDR1 SNHLY, CDR2 FYNNEI. The CDR3 spans 16 residues. V was shortened by 2 bases and J by 8 bases, with 19 bases between the two germline ends. The DNA of the CDR3 is TGTGCCAGCAGTGAAAGTACCCGGTTAGGAGGGGATGAGCAGTTCTTC. Residues: CASSESTRLGGDEQFF.

The chain is built from TRBV5-1 and TRBJ2-5; 10 nucleotides agree with TRBD2. With V trimmed by 1 base and J by 1 base, 7 bases remained unmatched. Germline values: CDR1 SGHRS, CDR2 YFSETQ. There are 17 residues in the CDR3. The CDR3 protein is CASSLRTSGLAQETQYF. The CDR3, as DNA: TGCGCCAGCAGCTTGAGGACTAGCGGATTAGCCCAAGAGACCCAGTACTTC.

The table lists this clonotype with a few counts. This chain joins TRBV7-9 and TRBJ1-1; D uncertain. The V and J ends lost 5 bases and 14 bases respectively, with 12 bases between them. The CDR3 totals 10 residues. Germline V CDR1 and CDR2: SEHNR, FQNEAQ (reference sequence). CDR3 nucleotides: TGTGCCAGCAGCCAAGAGAGGGTGTTCTTT. It specifies CASSQERVFF.

This clonotype was detected many times. This rearrangement joins TRBV10-3 to TRBJ2-2; possibly TRBD1 or TRBD2 for D (5 bases each). This CDR3 comprises 15 residues. Germline lookup yields CDR1 ENHRY and CDR2 SYGVKD. The V and J ends lost 7 bases and 4 bases respectively, with 16 bases between them. The chain's CDR3 is CAITPGDQPTGELFF. In DNA, the CDR3 is TGTGCCATCACACCCGGGGACCAACCCACCGGGGAGCTGTTTTTT.

The chain links TRBV20-1 to TRBJ2-1, with 11 nucleotides matching TRBD2. The CDR3 covers 19 residues. Looked up from germline, CDR1 is DFQATT and CDR2 is SNEGSKA (reference sequence). With V trimmed by 0 bases and J by 3 bases, 13 bases remained unmatched. The CDR3, as DNA: TGCAGTGCTAGAGATCCCGAGACTAGCGGGAAGGTGGGCTACAATGAGCAGTTCTTC. The encoded protein is CSARDPETSGKVGYNEQFF.

This clonotype was detected only a few times. V gene TRBV19 combines with J gene TRBJ2-3, with 13 bases aligning to TRBD2. The V segment lost 5 bases and the J segment 3 bases; nucleotides outside the gene matches: 5. In germline, CDR1 is LNHDA, CDR2 SQIVND (reference sequence). The CDR3 sequence is 16 residues long. The CDR3 here is CASSRRTSGSTDTQYF. The CDR3 bases are TGTGCCAGTAGTCGCCGGACTAGCGGGAGTACAGATACGCAGTATTTT.

The chain recombines TRBV5-6 with TRBJ2-2; D unclear. Trimming took off 4 bases at V and 3 bases at J, with 13 bases between the two ends. The germline CDR1 and CDR2 sequences are SGHDT and YYEEEE. This CDR3 has 15 residues. For the CDR3, the DNA is TGTGCCAGCAGCCTTGGGGTGGTGTACACCGGGGAGCTGTTTTTT. This gives the protein CASSLGVVYTGELFF.

This chain joins TRBV15 and TRBJ2-7; D unresolved. V shed 1 base and J shed 3 bases, with 7 bases lying between them. The CDR3 extends over 13 amino acids. Germline V CDR1 and CDR2: LNHNV, YYDKDF (reference sequence). As DNA, the CDR3 is TGTGCCACCAGCAGAGGCAACAGCTACGAGCAGTACTTC. It yields the protein CATSRGNSYEQYF.

This clonotype has ten or more counts. CDR3 protein: CATSGAGGSSYNEQFF. In DNA form, the CDR3 reads TGTGCCACCAGTGGAGCGGGAGGGAGCTCCTACAATGAGCAGTTCTTC. The chain employs TRBV24-1 and TRBJ2-1; the match to TRBD2 covers 10 bases. The junction had 3 bases not matched to a gene; V was cut back by 5 bases and J by 0 bases. The CDR3 consists of 16 residues. CDR1 and CDR2 (germline): KGHDR, SFDVKD.

The table lists this clonotype with many counts. CDR3 loop: CASSNPGTVNSPLHF. The CDR3 DNA follows: TGTGCCAGCAGTAACCCTGGGACTGTGAATTCACCCCTCCACTTT. The chain combines TRBV12-3 or TRBV12-4 with TRBJ1-6, with D maybe TRBD1 (5 bases). The CDR3 covers 15 residues. Trimming removed 5 bases at V and 7 bases at J, with 15 bases between.

The V call is TRBV2, the J call TRBJ2-4; no clear D. This CDR3 spans 12 amino acids. Trimming left V 8 bases short and J 0 bases short, with 5 bases between. Germline values: CDR1 SNHLY, CDR2 FYNNEI. The chain's CDR3 is CASFIAKNIQYF. Written as DNA, the CDR3 is TGTGCCAGCTTTATAGCCAAAAACATTCAGTACTTC.

This clonotype was counted ten times or more. The chain combines TRBV5-1 with TRBJ2-5; no firm D call. Looked up from germline, CDR1 is SGHRS and CDR2 is YFSETQ. Trimming left V 2 bases short and J 4 bases short, with 9 bases between. This CDR3 is 13 amino acids long. CDR3 nucleotides: TGCGCCAGCAGCTTTAGGCAAAGAGAGACCCAGTACTTC. It is translated as CASSFRQRETQYF.

This chain connects TRBV3-1 to TRBJ2-3, with D perhaps being TRBD1 or TRBD2 (5 bases each). The CDR3 is 17 amino acids. V was clipped by 5 bases and J by 0 bases, with 18 bases between them. CDR1 and CDR2 from the germline V gene are LGHDT and YNNKEL (reference sequence). The CDR3 sequence is CASSDGARKPSTDTQYF. The CDR3 coding sequence is TGTGCCAGCAGCGACGGGGCCCGAAAGCCTAGCACAGATACGCAGTATTTT.

The rearrangement joins TRBV5-6 to TRBJ2-4; possibly TRBD2 for D (5 bases). The germline gives CDR1 SGHDT, CDR2 YYEEEE. V was shortened by 3 bases and J by 3 bases, with 10 bases between the two germline ends. The CDR3 runs 14 residues. CDR3 DNA sequence: TGTGCCAGCAGCTGGAGGACCGGCAAAAACATTCAGTACTTC. It yields the protein CASSWRTGKNIQYF.

The chain combines TRBV3-1 with TRBJ2-3; 9 bases fit TRBD2. From germline, CDR1 is LGHDT and CDR2 YNNKEL (reference sequence). This CDR3 region has 16 residues. The V and J ends lost 4 bases and 3 bases, in that order; junction bases with no gene match: 8. The CDR3 here is CASSPSAGGRTDTQYF. CDR3 DNA sequence: TGTGCCAGCAGCCCCTCAGCGGGGGGCAGGACAGATACGCAGTATTTT.

This clonotype was found once. The chain has TRBV7-2 and TRBJ2-7; either TRBD1 or TRBD2 may supply D (5 bases each). V lost 2 bases and J lost 1, with 12 bases in between. Looked up from germline, CDR1 is SGHTA and CDR2 is FQGNSA. The CDR3 has 15 amino acids. The CDR3 loop is CASSLRSGPSYEQYF. CDR3 coding DNA: TGTGCCAGCAGCTTACGGTCGGGGCCGTCCTACGAGCAGTACTTC. Full variable domain (outside the CDR3, taken from reference TRBV7-2 and TRBJ2-7): GAGVSQSPSNKVTEKGKDVELRCDPISGHTALYWYRQSLGQGLEFLIYFQGNSAPDKSGLPSDRFSAERTGGSVSTLTIQRTQQEDSAVYLCASSLRSGPSYEQYFGPGTRLTVT.